This note documents a single TCR beta chain sequence. Seattle-derived patients entered the study during active infection and were followed longitudinally. This record belongs to a study of blood T cell repertoires in COVID-19. As for the study in general: Researchers got acute and convalescent COVID-19 samples from the United States, Italy and Spain.

This CDR3 region has 16 residues. Trimming cost V 8 bases and J 0 bases; bases outside gene matches: 7. Germline CDR1 reads MDHEN; CDR2 reads SYDVKM. Clones were sequenced by immunoSEQ multiplex PCR, and TCRdb holds only the in-frame ones, with some missing. The profile shows fewer than 60,000 clones, 87% of them singletons. This TCR came from a woman aged 55 to 70 with COVID-19, enrolled during active disease. The chain joins TRBV28 to TRBJ1-6; 7 nucleotides match TRBD1. The sample consisted of peripheral blood. For the CDR3, the DNA is TGTGCCAGCTACGCAGGGGGAAGCTCCTATAATTCACCCCTCCACTTT. This codes for CASYAGGSSYNSPLHF.